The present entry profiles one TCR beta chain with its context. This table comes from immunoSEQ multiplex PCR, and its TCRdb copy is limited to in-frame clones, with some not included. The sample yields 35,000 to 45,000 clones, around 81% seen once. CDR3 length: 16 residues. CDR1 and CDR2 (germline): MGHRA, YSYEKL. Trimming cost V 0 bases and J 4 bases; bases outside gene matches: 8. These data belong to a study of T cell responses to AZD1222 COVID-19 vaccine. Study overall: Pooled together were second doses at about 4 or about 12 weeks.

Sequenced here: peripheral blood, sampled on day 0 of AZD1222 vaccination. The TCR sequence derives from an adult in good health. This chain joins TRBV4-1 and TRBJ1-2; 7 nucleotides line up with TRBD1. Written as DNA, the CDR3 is TGCGCCAGCAGCCAAGAAGGACAGGTTGGGTTCTATGGCTACACCTTC. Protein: CASSQEGQVGFYGYTF.